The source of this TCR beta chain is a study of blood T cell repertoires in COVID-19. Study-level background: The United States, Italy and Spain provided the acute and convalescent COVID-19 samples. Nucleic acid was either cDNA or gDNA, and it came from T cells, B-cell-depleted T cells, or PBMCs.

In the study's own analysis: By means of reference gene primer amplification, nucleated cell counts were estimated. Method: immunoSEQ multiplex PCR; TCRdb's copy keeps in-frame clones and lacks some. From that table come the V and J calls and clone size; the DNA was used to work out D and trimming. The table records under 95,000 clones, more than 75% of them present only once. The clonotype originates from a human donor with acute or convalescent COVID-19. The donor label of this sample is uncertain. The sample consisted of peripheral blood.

This chain's CDR3 is CASSSGRGQGGNTIYF. CDR3 coding DNA: TGTGCCAGCAGCTCCGGCAGGGGGCAAGGTGGAAACACCATATATTTT. This rearrangement joins TRBV7-8 to TRBJ1-3; TRBD1 matches 8 bases. Germline CDR1 reads SGHVS; CDR2 reads FQNEAQ. J gave up 3 bases and V 4 bases, and 8 bases lay outside the gene matches. The CDR3 spans 16 residues. Complete variable domain (other parts from reference TRBV7-8 and TRBJ1-3): GAGVSQSPRYKVAKRGQDVALRCDPISGHVSLFWYQQALGQGPEFLTYFQNEAQLDKSGLPSDRFFAERPEGSVSTLKIQRTQQEDSAVYLCASSSGRGQGGNTIYFGEGSWLTVV.